This entry lists 18 T cell receptor beta chains sequenced from one sample in a study of blood T cell repertoires in COVID-19. Produced via immunoSEQ multiplex PCR; TCRdb's table is partial and in-frame only. The sample shows 250,000 to 350,000 clones, around 85% of them seen only once. Material for sequencing was peripheral blood. The receptors were sampled from a human donor with COVID-19, enrolled during active disease. The donor label of this sample is uncertain.

The genes are TRBV27 and TRBJ2-2, with TRBD2 matching 13 bases. Looked up from germline, CDR1 is MNHEY and CDR2 is SMNVEV (reference sequence). The V gene end was trimmed by 5 bases and the J gene end by 5 bases; junction bases not matched to a gene: 11. This CDR3 is built from 18 residues. CDR3 nucleotides: TGTGCCAGCAGTCGACGGGGACTAGCGGGGTGGGGGACCGGGGAGCTGTTTTTT. This gives the protein CASSRRGLAGWGTGELFF.

This chain joins TRBV7-3 and TRBJ2-5; 8 bases map to TRBD1. Germline CDR1 and CDR2: SGHTA and FQGTGA. Trimming at V came to 2 bases and at J to 4 bases, leaving 3 bases not matched to a gene. The CDR3 is made up of 14 amino acids. CDR3 region: CASSLQGARETQYF. Written as DNA, the CDR3 is TGTGCCAGCAGCTTACAGGGGGCGAGAGAGACCCAGTACTTC.

This clone was seen only once. The rearrangement joins TRBV19 to TRBJ2-6, with 8 bases lining up with TRBD2. Germline CDR1 LNHDA, CDR2 SQIVND (reference sequence). This CDR3 has 17 amino acids. With V trimmed by 3 bases and J by 4 bases, 8 bases remained unmatched. CDR3 nucleotide sequence: TGTGCCAGTAGTATTAAGCGGGAGCGCCGGGGGGCCAACGTCCTGACTTTC. Encoded protein: CASSIKRERRGANVLTF.

At least ten counts were recorded for this clone. The rearrangement joins TRBV11-3 to TRBJ1-3, with 10 bases identical to TRBD1. The germline V gene encodes CDR1 SGHNT and CDR2 YENEEA. The CDR3 consists of 16 residues. V lost 5 bases to trimming and J lost 2 bases; unmatched junction nucleotides: 6. The chain's CDR3 is CASSRSGTGAGNTIYF. The DNA of the CDR3 is TGTGCCAGCAGCCGCTCCGGGACAGGGGCTGGAAACACCATATATTTT.

The chain recombines TRBV27 with TRBJ2-7, with 8 positions matching TRBD2. CDR3 length: 15 residues. Germline V CDR1 and CDR2: MNHEY, SMNVEV (reference sequence). V dropped 5 bases and J dropped 3; count of bases not matched to a gene: 9. CDR3 protein: CASSQLADEHYEQYF. As DNA, the CDR3 is TGTGCCAGCAGTCAACTAGCGGACGAACACTACGAGCAGTACTTC.

The rearrangement uses TRBV6-2 or TRBV6-3 and TRBJ1-4; 7 bases fit TRBD1. Trimming cost V 5 bases and J 8 bases; bases outside gene matches: 2. The CDR3 length is 12 residues. The germline gives CDR1 MNHEY, CDR2 SVGEGT. The CDR3 loop is CASSPDREKLFF. The CDR3 DNA follows: TGTGCCAGCAGTCCGGACAGGGAAAAACTGTTTTTT.

The chain couples TRBV6-5 to TRBJ2-2, with 7 bases lining up with TRBD2. V was pared by 9 bases and J by 5 bases, with 6 bases of the junction left unmatched. The CDR3 has 13 amino acids. The germline V gene encodes CDR1 MNHEY and CDR2 SVGAGI. Here the CDR3 reads CASRELATGELFF. The CDR3 DNA is TGTGCCAGTCGCGAACTAGCGACCGGGGAGCTGTTTTTT.

J is TRBJ2-7 and V is TRBV5-4, with 9 bases matching TRBD1. Trimming cost V 4 bases and J 3 bases; bases outside gene matches: 5. The CDR3 spans 14 residues. Germline lookup yields CDR1 SGHNT and CDR2 YYREEE (reference sequence). CDR3 loop: CASSEDRGSYEQYF. The CDR3 DNA sequence: TGTGCCAGCAGCGAGGACAGGGGCAGCTACGAGCAGTACTTC.

This chain connects TRBV6-5 to TRBJ2-2; possibly TRBD1 for D (6 bases). Germline loops: CDR1 MNHEY, CDR2 SVGAGI. The CDR3 consists of 14 residues. V dropped 6 bases and J dropped 1 base, with 9 bases sitting between them. The DNA for the CDR3 is TGTGCCAGCAGGACGGACAGGAACACCGGGGAGCTGTTTTTT. Protein product: CASRTDRNTGELFF.

J is TRBJ1-3 and V is TRBV9, with D possibly matching TRBD1 (5 bases). Germline assignment: CDR1 SGDLS and CDR2 YYNGEE. The CDR3 totals 16 residues. Trimming took 1 base from V and 0 from J, leaving 11 bases between them. CDR3 sequence: CASSVTGGNSGNTIYF. The DNA of the CDR3 is TGTGCCAGCAGCGTAACCGGGGGAAACTCTGGAAACACCATATATTTT.

This clone has more than one count but fewer than ten. This chain joins TRBV14 and TRBJ2-7, with 8 bases lining up with TRBD1. CDR3 size: 15 residues. J gave up 4 bases and V 1 base, and 6 bases lay outside the gene matches. Germline CDR1 SGHDN, CDR2 FVKESK. CDR3 in DNA: TGTGCCAGCAGCCAAGGAAGGGGGACAGGTTACGAGCAGTACTTC. Its translation: CASSQGRGTGYEQYF.

The V call is TRBV19, the J call TRBJ2-5, with D hard to call. V was pared by 5 bases and J by 2 bases, with 9 bases between. Per germline, CDR1 LNHDA and CDR2 SQIVND (reference sequence). The CDR3 runs to 13 residues. The chain's CDR3 is CASSQTPQETQYF. The CDR3 coding sequence is TGTGCCAGTAGTCAGACTCCTCAAGAGACCCAGTACTTC.

The CDR3 sequence is CASSLQGEYGYTF. The CDR3 bases are TGTGCCAGCAGTTTACAGGGGGAATATGGCTACACCTTC. The chain has TRBV12-3 or TRBV12-4 and TRBJ1-2; 7 bases align to TRBD1. This CDR3 has 13 amino acids. The trim removed 2 bases at V and 5 bases at J, leaving 2 bases unmatched.

This chain links TRBV28 with TRBJ1-1; TRBD1 matches at 10 bases. The CDR3 has 15 residues. The germline gives CDR1 MDHEN, CDR2 SYDVKM. V lost 5 bases to trimming and J lost 6 bases; unmatched junction nucleotides: 9. The CDR3 loop is CASSGRQGARAEAFF. The CDR3 bases are TGTGCCAGCAGTGGAAGACAGGGGGCAAGGGCTGAAGCTTTCTTT. Supplemented by reference TRBV28 and TRBJ1-1, the full variable domain reads DVKVTQSSRYLVKRTGEKVFLECVQDMDHENMFWYRQDPGLGLRLIYFSYDVKMKEKGDIPEGYSVSREKKERFSLILESASTNQTSMYLCASSGRQGARAEAFFGQGTRLTVV.

The chain employs TRBV5-6 and TRBJ2-5, with D maybe TRBD2 (7 bases). Germline V gene lookup returns CDR1 SGHDT and CDR2 YYEEEE. V lost 0 bases and J lost 4, with 13 bases in between. There are 15 residues in the CDR3. Written as DNA, the CDR3 is TGTGCCAGCAGCTTGGTAGCAGGGGAGGGAGAGACCCAGTACTTC. Its translation: CASSLVAGEGETQYF. The full variable domain, in which reference TRBV5-6 and TRBJ2-5 provide the parts outside the CDR3, is DAGVTQSPTHLIKTRGQQVTLRCSPKSGHDTVSWYQQALGQGPQFIFQYYEEEERQRGNFPDRFSGHQFPNYSSELNVNALLLGDSALYLCASSLVAGEGETQYFGPGTRLLVL.

V gene TRBV7-2 combines with J gene TRBJ2-6; D is possibly TRBD2 (5 bases). V was shortened by 7 bases and J by 4 bases, with 14 bases between the two germline ends. The germline gives CDR1 SGHTA, CDR2 FQGNSA. This CDR3 contains 15 residues. The CDR3 loop is CASTQLANGANVLTF. Here the CDR3 DNA reads TGTGCCAGCACCCAGCTAGCTAACGGGGCCAACGTCCTGACTTTC. The full variable domain, rest sourced from reference TRBV7-2 and TRBJ2-6, is GAGVSQSPSNKVTEKGKDVELRCDPISGHTALYWYRQSLGQGLEFLIYFQGNSAPDKSGLPSDRFSAERTGGSVSTLTIQRTQQEDSAVYLCASTQLANGANVLTFGAGSRLTVL.

CDR3 loop: CASSRENNQPQHF. CDR3 DNA: TGTGCCAGCAGCCGGGAGAACAATCAGCCCCAGCATTTT. The V and J genes are TRBV11-2 and TRBJ1-5; D is undetermined. This CDR3 has 13 amino acids. Germline lookup yields CDR1 SGHAT and CDR2 FQNNGV. V was shortened by 5 bases and J by 3 bases, with 8 bases between the two germline ends.

This clone turned up a few times. The V gene is TRBV3-1 (or the pseudogene TRBV3-2), the J gene TRBJ2-7; TRBD2 matches at 9 bases. The CDR3 covers 13 residues. Germline CDR1 LGHDT, CDR2 YNNKEL (reference sequence). The junction had 1 base not matched to a gene; V was cut back by 2 bases and J by 5 bases. CDR3 region: CASSQLAGNEQYF. In nucleotides, the CDR3 is TGTGCCAGCAGCCAACTAGCGGGGAACGAGCAGTACTTC.